The present T cell receptor (beta chain) was sequenced within a study of OX40 agonist ivuxolimab in advanced cancers. Study outcomes and limitations: Fewer expanded clones were found on average in CD4+ than in CD8+ T cells. In the 0.1-3.0 mg/kg groups, partial responders showed among the lowest expansion.

Points on this clone: Its antigen is undetermined.

Peripheral blood came from all dose cohorts at three timepoints. Sequencing was performed with immunoSEQ multiplex PCR; in TCRdb, only in-frame clones are kept and a portion is missing. This sample has almost 70,000 clones, with 85% to 90% found just once. V lost 4 bases, J lost 8 bases, and 18 bases lay in between. The CDR3 totals 14 residues. The V gene's germline CDR1 is SGHRS and CDR2 YFSETQ. This material consisted of CD4+ or CD8+ T cells sorted from blood, taken in a trial of the OX40 agonist ivuxolimab. The clonotype comes from an adult with an advanced solid tumor such as melanoma, head and neck, liver or kidney cancer. This sequence joins TRBV5-1 and TRBJ1-2; D uncertain. The CDR3 loop is CASSPSLSTLGYTF. CDR3 in DNA: TGCGCCAGCAGCCCTTCTCTTTCCACTCTAGGCTACACCTTC.